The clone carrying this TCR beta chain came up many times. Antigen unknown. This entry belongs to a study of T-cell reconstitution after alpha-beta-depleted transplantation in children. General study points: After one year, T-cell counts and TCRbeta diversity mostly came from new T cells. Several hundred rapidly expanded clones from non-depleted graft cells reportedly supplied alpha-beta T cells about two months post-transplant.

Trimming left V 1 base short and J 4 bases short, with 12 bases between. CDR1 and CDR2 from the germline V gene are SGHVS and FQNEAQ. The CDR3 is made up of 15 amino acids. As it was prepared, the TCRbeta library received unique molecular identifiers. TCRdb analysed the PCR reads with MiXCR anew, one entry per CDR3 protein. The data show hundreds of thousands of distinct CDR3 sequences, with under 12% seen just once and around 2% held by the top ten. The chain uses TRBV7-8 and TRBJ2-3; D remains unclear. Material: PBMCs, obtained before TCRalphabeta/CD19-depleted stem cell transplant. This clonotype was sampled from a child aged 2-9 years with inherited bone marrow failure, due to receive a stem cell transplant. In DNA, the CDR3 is TGTGCCAGCAGCTTAGATCCGTTCCCCGCAGATACGCAGTATTTT. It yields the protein CASSLDPFPADTQYF.